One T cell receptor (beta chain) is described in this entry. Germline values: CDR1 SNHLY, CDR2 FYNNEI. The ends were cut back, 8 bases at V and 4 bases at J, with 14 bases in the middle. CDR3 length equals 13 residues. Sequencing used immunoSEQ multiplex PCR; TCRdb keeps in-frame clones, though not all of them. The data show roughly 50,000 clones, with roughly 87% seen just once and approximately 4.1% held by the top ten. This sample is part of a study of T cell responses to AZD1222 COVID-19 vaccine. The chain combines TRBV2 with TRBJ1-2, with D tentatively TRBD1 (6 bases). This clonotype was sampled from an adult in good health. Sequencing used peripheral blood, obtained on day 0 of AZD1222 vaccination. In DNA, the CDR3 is TGTGCCAGCGAGTCGACAGGAGTCTATGGCTACACCTTC. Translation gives CASESTGVYGYTF. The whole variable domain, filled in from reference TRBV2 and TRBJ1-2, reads EPEVTQTPSHQVTQMGQEVILRCVPISNHLYFYWYRQILGQKVEFLVSFYNNEISEKSEIFDDQFSVERPDGSNFTLKIRSTKLEDSAMYFCASESTGVYGYTFGSGTRLTVV.